Each of the 22 T cell receptor beta chains below was sequenced from the same sample in a study of cytomegalovirus exposure and HLA in healthy donors. A multiplex PCR was run with 60 Vbeta primers and 13 Jbeta primers. Here immunoSEQ multiplex PCR was the method, and the copy in TCRdb shows in-frame clones only, minus some. The sample has about 100,000 clones, about 85% seen once. Material for sequencing was PBMCs. Source of these receptors: a man between 25 and 39 years old in good health and CMV-seronegative.

The V gene is TRBV5-4, the J gene TRBJ2-2; a weak D match, TRBD1 (5 bases). This CDR3 region has 14 residues. Germline assignment: CDR1 SGHNT and CDR2 YYREEE (reference sequence). Between the trimmed V and J ends, which lost 9 bases and 4 bases, there was a span of 16 bases. In nucleotides, the CDR3 is TGTGCCACCTCAGGGTGGAGCGTCACCGGGGAGCTGTTTTTT. It codes for CATSGWSVTGELFF.

The chain is built from TRBV30 and TRBJ1-4; D remains ambiguous. The V and J ends lost 3 bases and 7 bases respectively, with 9 bases between them. This CDR3 has 12 amino acids. The germline CDR1 and CDR2 sequences are GTSNPN and SVGIG (reference sequence). The chain's CDR3 is CAWSPRGEKLFF. Written as DNA, the CDR3 is TGTGCCTGGAGCCCCCGGGGTGAAAAACTGTTTTTT. Filled out from reference TRBV30 and TRBJ1-4, the complete variable domain reads SQTIHQWPATLVQPVGSPLSLECTVEGTSNPNLYWYRQAAGRGLQLLFYSVGIGQISSEVPQNLSASRPQDRQFILSSKKLLLSDSGFYLCAWSPRGEKLFFGSGTQLSVL.

V gene TRBV5-3 combines with J gene TRBJ1-5; D not resolved. TRBV5-3 is treated as an ORF (open reading frame) with a function not yet certain. V lost 1 base and J 2 bases, leaving 7 bases between the germline ends. The CDR3 is 14 residues long. The CDR3 nucleotides read TGTGCCAGAAGCTTGATGCTAGGCAATCAGCCCCAGCATTTT. Translating gives CARSLMLGNQPQHF.

The chain couples TRBV18 to TRBJ2-2, with 8 bases that match TRBD2. V trimming: 3 bases; J trimming: 2 bases; junction bases outside the gene matches: 5. The CDR3 is 16 amino acids. CDR1 is KGHSH, CDR2 LQKENI, per germline. CDR3 sequence (DNA): TGTGCCAGCTCACCCTATCGGGAGGGAAACACCGGGGAGCTGTTTTTT. Amino acid sequence: CASSPYREGNTGELFF.

This CDR3 is CASSNDRVGQPQHF. The CDR3, as DNA: TGTGCCAGCAGTAACGACAGGGTTGGTCAGCCCCAGCATTTT. This rearrangement joins TRBV27 to TRBJ1-5; TRBD1 matches at 7 bases. The CDR3 has 14 amino acids. Unmatched junction bases numbered 7, after V lost 5 bases and J lost 6 bases. CDR1 is MNHEY, CDR2 SMNVEV, per germline (reference sequence).

This rearrangement joins TRBV6-5 to TRBJ2-7; tentatively, D is TRBD2 (6 bases). The V end lost 7 bases, the J end lost 6 bases, and 16 bases lay between the germline ends. CDR1 MNHEY and CDR2 SVGAGI come from the germline V gene. CDR3 length: 13 residues. CDR3 nucleotides: TGTGCCAGCATCAACAGGAGGGTTGGCGAGCAGTACTTC. This gives the protein CASINRRVGEQYF.

Here the CDR3 DNA reads TGCGCCAGCAGCCAAGCGGGTAACAGGGAAGGTCAGCCCCAGCATTTT. It translates to CASSQAGNREGQPQHF. The rearrangement links TRBV4-1 to TRBJ1-5; D perhaps matches TRBD1 (6 bases). This CDR3 has 16 residues. The V gene lost 1 base and the J gene lost 6 bases, with 16 bases spanning the gap. The germline V gene encodes CDR1 MGHRA and CDR2 YSYEKL.

The table lists this clone with a few counts. CDR3 bases: TGTGCCAGCAGCTTCCAACGGAGCACAGATACGCAGTATTTT. This sequence encodes CASSFQRSTDTQYF. This chain connects TRBV7-3 to TRBJ2-3; D gene uncertain. Per germline, CDR1 SGHTA and CDR2 FQGTGA. Trimming pared 3 bases from V and 0 bases from J, leaving 7 bases between. The CDR3 is made up of 14 amino acids. Supplemented by reference TRBV7-3 and TRBJ2-3, the full variable domain reads GAGVSQTPSNKVTEKGKYVELRCDPISGHTALYWYRQSLGQGPEFLIYFQGTGAADDSGLPNDRFFAVRPEGSVSTLKIQRTERGDSAVYLCASSFQRSTDTQYFGPGTRLTVL.

The V call is TRBV18, the J call TRBJ1-1, with D uncertain. Trimming pared 4 bases from V and 0 bases from J, leaving 9 bases between. The CDR3 extends over 14 amino acids. Germline CDR1 KGHSH, CDR2 LQKENI. The CDR3 loop reads CASSLAQMNTEAFF. For the CDR3, the DNA is TGTGCCAGCTCACTCGCCCAGATGAACACTGAAGCTTTCTTT. Full variable domain (rest looked up from reference TRBV18 and TRBJ1-1): NAGVMQNPRHLVRRRGQEARLRCSPMKGHSHVYWYRQLPEEGLKFMVYLQKENIIDESGMPKERFSAEFPKEGPSILRIQQVVRGDSAAYFCASSLAQMNTEAFFGQGTRLTVV.

The chain employs TRBV7-9 and TRBJ2-7, with 7 bases matching TRBD1. Looked up from germline, CDR1 is SEHNR and CDR2 is FQNEAQ (reference sequence). After removal of 1 base from V and 6 bases from J, the junction contained 6 bases not matched to a gene. The CDR3 consists of 14 residues. The CDR3 DNA reads TGTGCCAGCAGCTTAGGAGGACAGGTCGCCGAGCAGTACTTC. Translating gives CASSLGGQVAEQYF. The entire variable domain, with the rest obtained from reference TRBV7-9 and TRBJ2-7, is as follows: DTGVSQNPRHKITKRGQNVTFRCDPISEHNRLYWYRQTLGQGPEFLTYFQNEAQLEKSRLLSDRFSAERPKGSFSTLEIQRTEQGDSAMYLCASSLGGQVAEQYFGPGTRLTVT.

The chain recombines TRBV6-5 with TRBJ2-5, with 8 bases identical to TRBD1. After removal of 2 bases from V and 5 bases from J, the junction contained 4 bases not matched to a gene. The V gene's germline CDR1 is MNHEY and CDR2 SVGAGI. The CDR3 spans 14 residues. The CDR3 DNA follows: TGTGCCAGCAGTTACGGCAGGGGGCCCGAGACCCAGTACTTC. It yields the protein CASSYGRGPETQYF.

The chain couples TRBV6-5 to TRBJ1-2; TRBD1 is a possible D gene (5 bases). The V gene's germline CDR1 is MNHEY and CDR2 SVGAGI. The CDR3 has 13 amino acids. The V gene lost 5 bases and the J gene lost 2 bases, with 9 bases spanning the gap. The CDR3 here is CASSRTSNYGYTF. Here the CDR3 DNA reads TGTGCCAGCAGTAGGACATCCAACTATGGCTACACCTTC.

The chain combines TRBV28 with TRBJ2-7; TRBD2 aligns across 11 bases. J gave up 3 bases and V 5 bases, and 9 bases lay outside the gene matches. The CDR3 consists of 16 residues. The germline gives CDR1 MDHEN, CDR2 SYDVKM. CDR3 protein: CASSPLRLAGIYEQYF. CDR3 bases: TGTGCCAGCAGTCCCCTTAGACTAGCGGGGATCTACGAGCAGTACTTC.

The chain has TRBV2 and TRBJ2-5, with 9 bases lining up with TRBD2. J lost 3 bases, V lost 4 bases, and 3 bases had no gene match. CDR1 and CDR2 (germline): SNHLY, FYNNEI. The CDR3 runs to 14 residues. This CDR3 reads CASSVQRGEETQYF. The CDR3 DNA reads as TGTGCCAGCAGTGTTCAGCGGGGGGAAGAGACCCAGTACTTC.

V and J are TRBV19 and TRBJ2-3, with 8 bases lining up with TRBD2. V was clipped by 3 bases and J by 5 bases; unmatched bases: 10. The length of the CDR3 is 16 residues. Germline lookup yields CDR1 LNHDA and CDR2 SQIVND (reference sequence). CDR3: CASSITSGSIIDTQYF. The DNA of the CDR3 is TGTGCCAGTAGTATCACAAGCGGGAGTATAATAGATACGCAGTATTTT.

V usage is TRBV28 and J usage is TRBJ1-4; D might be TRBD1 (5 bases). Germline V lookup: CDR1 MDHEN, CDR2 SYDVKM. The CDR3 has 14 residues. V was trimmed by 5 bases and J by 0 bases, leaving 7 bases between them. Here the CDR3 DNA reads TGTGCCAGCAGTGACAGCGCAACTAATGAAAAACTGTTTTTT. It specifies CASSDSATNEKLFF.

J is TRBJ2-4 and V is TRBV6-1, with 10 bases matching TRBD1. Losses at the gene ends were 5 bases for V and 6 bases for J; bases not matched to a gene: 1. This CDR3 is built from 13 residues. CDR1 is MNHNS, CDR2 SASEGT, per germline. The CDR3 nucleotides read TGTGCCAGCAGTTGGGACAGGGGAAACATTCAGTACTTC. Protein product: CASSWDRGNIQYF.

The chain recombines TRBV5-1 with TRBJ2-2, with 8 bases fitting TRBD2. CDR3 length: 15 amino acids. Germline V CDR1 and CDR2: SGHRS, YFSETQ. The V segment lost 2 bases and the J segment 6 bases; nucleotides outside the gene matches: 6. This CDR3 is CASSFSGGVPGELFF. CDR3 nucleotide sequence: TGCGCCAGCAGCTTTTCCGGGGGGGTCCCCGGGGAGCTGTTTTTT.

The V gene is TRBV5-4, the J gene TRBJ2-1; 10 nucleotides line up with TRBD2. V gave up 3 bases and J gave up 6 bases; unmatched junction bases: 9. Germline V gene lookup returns CDR1 SGHNT and CDR2 YYREEE (reference sequence). The CDR3 is made up of 16 amino acids. Here the CDR3 reads CASSSKSGGASNEQFF. DNA for the CDR3: TGTGCCAGCAGCTCCAAAAGCGGGGGGGCATCCAATGAGCAGTTCTTC.

This clone was seen a few times. The chain employs TRBV20-1 and TRBJ2-3; D gene uncertain. Trimming left V 5 bases short and J 6 bases short, with 9 bases between. This CDR3 spans 11 amino acids. The germline gives CDR1 DFQATT, CDR2 SNEGSKA (reference sequence). CDR3 protein: CSAQISDTQYF. The CDR3 coding sequence is TGCAGTGCTCAGATTTCGGATACGCAGTATTTT.

V usage is TRBV7-9 and J usage is TRBJ2-1; 7 bases are shared with TRBD1. The V gene's germline CDR1 is SEHNR and CDR2 FQNEAQ (reference sequence). V lost 5 bases and J lost 4; bases outside the gene matches: 8. CDR3 size: 15 residues. The CDR3: CASSLMGQIYNEQFF. As DNA, the CDR3 is TGTGCCAGCAGCCTCATGGGACAGATTTACAATGAGCAGTTCTTC.

The V gene is TRBV6-6, the J gene TRBJ2-1; 10 positions match TRBD2. CDR1 and CDR2 (germline): MNHNY, SVGAGI (reference sequence). The CDR3 has 15 residues. Germline trimming cut 5 bases from V and 7 bases from J; bases unmatched to any gene: 8. The CDR3 region has the DNA TGTGCCAGCAGTGGAGCGGGGGGGCCAAGAAATGAGCAGTTCTTC. Its translation: CASSGAGGPRNEQFF.